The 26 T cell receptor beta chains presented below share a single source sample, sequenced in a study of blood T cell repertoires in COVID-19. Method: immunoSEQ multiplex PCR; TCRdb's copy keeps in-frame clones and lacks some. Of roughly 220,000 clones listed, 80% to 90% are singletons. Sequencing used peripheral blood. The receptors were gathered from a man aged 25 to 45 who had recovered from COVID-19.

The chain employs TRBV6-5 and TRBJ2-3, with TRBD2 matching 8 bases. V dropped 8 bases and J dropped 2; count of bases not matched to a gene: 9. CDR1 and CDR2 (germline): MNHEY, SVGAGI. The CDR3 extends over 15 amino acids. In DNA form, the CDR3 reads TGTGCCAGCCCGAGGGCGCGGGGGGTCACAGATACGCAGTATTTT. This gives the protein CASPRARGVTDTQYF.

The CDR3 DNA sequence: TGTGCCAGCAGTAGGGGCACCTTCTATGGCTACACCTTC. This translates into CASSRGTFYGYTF. The rearrangement links TRBV6-5 to TRBJ1-2; D is possibly TRBD1 (5 bases). This CDR3 has 13 amino acids. V lost 5 bases, J lost 4 bases, and 11 bases lay in between. The germline V gene has CDR1 MNHEY and CDR2 SVGAGI.

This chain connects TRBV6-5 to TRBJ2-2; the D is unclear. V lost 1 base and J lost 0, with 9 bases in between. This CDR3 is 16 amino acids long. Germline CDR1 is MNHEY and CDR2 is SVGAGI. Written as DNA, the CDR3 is TGTGCCAGCAGTTACTTCGGAACTACGAACACCGGGGAGCTGTTTTTT. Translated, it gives CASSYFGTTNTGELFF.

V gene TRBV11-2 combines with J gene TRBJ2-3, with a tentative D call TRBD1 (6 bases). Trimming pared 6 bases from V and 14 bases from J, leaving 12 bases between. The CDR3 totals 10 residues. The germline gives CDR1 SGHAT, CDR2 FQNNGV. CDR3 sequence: CASRGTFLYF. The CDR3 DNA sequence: TGTGCCAGCAGGGGGACATTTTTGTATTTT.

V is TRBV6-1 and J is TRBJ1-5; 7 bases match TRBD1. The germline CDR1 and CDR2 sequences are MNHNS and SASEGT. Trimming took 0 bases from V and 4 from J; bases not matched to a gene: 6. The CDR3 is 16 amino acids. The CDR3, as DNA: TGTGCCAGCAGTGAAGCCAACACAGGGGCAAATCAGCCCCAGCATTTT. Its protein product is CASSEANTGANQPQHF.

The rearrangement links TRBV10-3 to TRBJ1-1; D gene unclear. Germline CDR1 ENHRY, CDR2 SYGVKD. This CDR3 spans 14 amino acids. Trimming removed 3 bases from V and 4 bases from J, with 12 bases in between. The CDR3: CAISDGPQATEAFF. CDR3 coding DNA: TGTGCCATCAGTGATGGTCCCCAGGCCACTGAAGCTTTCTTT.

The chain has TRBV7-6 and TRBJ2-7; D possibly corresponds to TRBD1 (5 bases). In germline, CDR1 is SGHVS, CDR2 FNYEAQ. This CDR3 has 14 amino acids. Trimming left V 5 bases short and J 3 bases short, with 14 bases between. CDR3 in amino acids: CASSPLTAFYEQYF. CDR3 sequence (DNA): TGTGCCAGCAGCCCCTTGACAGCCTTCTACGAGCAGTACTTC.

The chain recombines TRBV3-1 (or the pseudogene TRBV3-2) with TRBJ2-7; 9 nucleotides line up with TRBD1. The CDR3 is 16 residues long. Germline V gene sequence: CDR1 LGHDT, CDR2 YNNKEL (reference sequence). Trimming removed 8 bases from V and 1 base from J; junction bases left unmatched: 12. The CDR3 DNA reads TGTGCCAGCGAGGGAATAGGACAGGGGCTATCCTACGAGCAGTACTTC. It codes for CASEGIGQGLSYEQYF.

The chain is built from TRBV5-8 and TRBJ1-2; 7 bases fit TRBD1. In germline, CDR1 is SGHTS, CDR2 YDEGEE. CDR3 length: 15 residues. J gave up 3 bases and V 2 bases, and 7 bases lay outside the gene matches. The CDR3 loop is CASSLPLTGDYGYTF. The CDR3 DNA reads TGTGCCAGCAGCTTACCCCTAACAGGGGACTATGGCTACACCTTC.

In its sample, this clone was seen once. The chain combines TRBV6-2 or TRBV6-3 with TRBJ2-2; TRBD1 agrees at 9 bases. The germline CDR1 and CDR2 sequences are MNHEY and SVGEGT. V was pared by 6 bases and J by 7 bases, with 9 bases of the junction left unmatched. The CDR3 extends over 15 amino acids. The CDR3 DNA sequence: TGTGCCAGCAGCGCCGGGACAGGGATGAACGGGGAGCTGTTTTTT. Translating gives CASSAGTGMNGELFF.

CDR3 in amino acids: CASSQDRKRRKGEYF. In nucleotides, the CDR3 is TGTGCCAGCAGCCAAGATCGGAAGCGGAGGAAGGGGGAGTACTTC. The rearrangement uses TRBV3-1 (or the pseudogene TRBV3-2) and TRBJ2-4, with a weak D call TRBD1 (6 bases). CDR3 length: 15 residues. V lost 0 bases to trimming and J lost 14 bases, with 20 bases between them. Germline V gene sequence: CDR1 LGHDT, CDR2 YNNKEL (reference sequence).

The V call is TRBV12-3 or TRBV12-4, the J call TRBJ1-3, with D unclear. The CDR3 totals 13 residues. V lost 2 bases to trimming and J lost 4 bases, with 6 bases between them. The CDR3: CASSLTVGNTIYF. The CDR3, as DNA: TGTGCCAGCAGTTTAACAGTGGGAAACACCATATATTTT.

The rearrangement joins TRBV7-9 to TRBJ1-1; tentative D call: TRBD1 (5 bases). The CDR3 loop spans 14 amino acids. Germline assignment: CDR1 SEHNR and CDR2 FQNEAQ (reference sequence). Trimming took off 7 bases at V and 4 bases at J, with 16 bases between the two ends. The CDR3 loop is CASNFPGGFTEAFF. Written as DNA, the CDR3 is TGTGCCAGCAACTTTCCCGGGGGGTTCACTGAAGCTTTCTTT.

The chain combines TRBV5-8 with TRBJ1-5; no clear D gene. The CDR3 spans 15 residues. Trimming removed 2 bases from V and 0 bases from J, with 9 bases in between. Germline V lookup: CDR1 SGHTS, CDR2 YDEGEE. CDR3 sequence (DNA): TGTGCCAGCAGCTTCGTCAGCGATAGCAATCAGCCCCAGCATTTT. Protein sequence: CASSFVSDSNQPQHF.

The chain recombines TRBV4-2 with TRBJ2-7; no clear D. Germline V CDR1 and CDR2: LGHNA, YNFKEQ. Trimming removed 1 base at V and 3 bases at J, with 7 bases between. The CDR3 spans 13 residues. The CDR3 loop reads CASSQVPSYEQYF. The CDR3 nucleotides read TGTGCCAGCAGCCAAGTACCGAGCTACGAGCAGTACTTC.

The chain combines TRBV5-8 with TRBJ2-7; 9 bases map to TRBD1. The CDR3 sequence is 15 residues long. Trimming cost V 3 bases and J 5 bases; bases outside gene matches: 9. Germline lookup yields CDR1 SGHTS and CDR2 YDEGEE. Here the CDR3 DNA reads TGTGCCAGCAGCTCGTTTCGGGACAGGGCGGACGAGCAGTACTTC. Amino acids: CASSSFRDRADEQYF. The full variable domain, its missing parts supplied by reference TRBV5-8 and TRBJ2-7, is EAGVTQSPTHLIKTRGQQATLRCSPISGHTSVYWYQQALGLGLQFLLWYDEGEERNRGNFPPRFSGRQFPNYSSELNVNALELEDSALYLCASSSFRDRADEQYFGPGTRLTVT.

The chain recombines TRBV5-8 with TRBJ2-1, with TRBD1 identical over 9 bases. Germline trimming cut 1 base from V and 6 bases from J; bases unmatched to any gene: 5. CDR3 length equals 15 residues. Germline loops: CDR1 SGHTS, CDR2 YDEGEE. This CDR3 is CASSLHGTGTNEQFF. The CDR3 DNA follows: TGTGCCAGCAGCTTGCACGGGACAGGGACCAATGAGCAGTTCTTC.

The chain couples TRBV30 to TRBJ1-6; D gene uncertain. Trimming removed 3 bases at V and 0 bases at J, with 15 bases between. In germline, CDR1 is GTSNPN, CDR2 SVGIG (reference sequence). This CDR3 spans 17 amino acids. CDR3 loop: CAWSFEERSSYNSPLHF. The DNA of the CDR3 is TGTGCCTGGAGCTTCGAGGAGAGAAGCTCCTATAATTCACCCCTCCACTTT.

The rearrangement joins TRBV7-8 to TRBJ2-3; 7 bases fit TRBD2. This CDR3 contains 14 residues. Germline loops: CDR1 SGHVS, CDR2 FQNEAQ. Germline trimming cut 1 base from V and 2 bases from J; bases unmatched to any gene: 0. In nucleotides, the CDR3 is TGTGCCAGCAGCTTAGGGGACTACACAGATACGCAGTATTTT. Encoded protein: CASSLGDYTDTQYF.

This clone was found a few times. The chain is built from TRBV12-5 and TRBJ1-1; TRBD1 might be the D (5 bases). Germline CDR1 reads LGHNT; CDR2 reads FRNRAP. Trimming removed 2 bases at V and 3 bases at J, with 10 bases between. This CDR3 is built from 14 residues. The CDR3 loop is CASGLLQGYTEAFF. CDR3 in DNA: TGTGCTAGTGGTTTGCTTCAGGGCTACACTGAAGCTTTCTTT.

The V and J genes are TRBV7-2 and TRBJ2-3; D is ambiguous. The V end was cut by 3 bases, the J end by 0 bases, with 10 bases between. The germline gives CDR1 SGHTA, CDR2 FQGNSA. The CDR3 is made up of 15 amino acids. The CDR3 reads CASSFGSLSTDTQYF. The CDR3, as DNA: TGTGCCAGCAGCTTCGGTAGCTTAAGCACAGATACGCAGTATTTT.

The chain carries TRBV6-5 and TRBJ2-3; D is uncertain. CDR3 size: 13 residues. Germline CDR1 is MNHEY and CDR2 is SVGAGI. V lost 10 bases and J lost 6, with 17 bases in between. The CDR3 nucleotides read TGTGCCACCTCTAATTTGCGAGGCGATACGCAGTATTTT. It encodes CATSNLRGDTQYF.

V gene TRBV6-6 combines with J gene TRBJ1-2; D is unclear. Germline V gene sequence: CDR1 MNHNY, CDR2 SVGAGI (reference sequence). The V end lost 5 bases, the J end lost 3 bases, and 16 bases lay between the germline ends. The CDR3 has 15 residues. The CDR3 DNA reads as TGTGCCAGCAGTACACTGGGAGGGCTGGACTATGGCTACACCTTC. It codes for CASSTLGGLDYGYTF.

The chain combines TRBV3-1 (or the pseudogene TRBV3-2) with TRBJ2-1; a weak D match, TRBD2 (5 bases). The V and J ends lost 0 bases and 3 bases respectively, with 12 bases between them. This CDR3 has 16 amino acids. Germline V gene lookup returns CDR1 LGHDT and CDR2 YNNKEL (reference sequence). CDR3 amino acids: CASSQDGEILYNEQFF. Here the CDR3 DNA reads TGTGCCAGCAGCCAAGATGGGGAGATTCTCTACAATGAGCAGTTCTTC.

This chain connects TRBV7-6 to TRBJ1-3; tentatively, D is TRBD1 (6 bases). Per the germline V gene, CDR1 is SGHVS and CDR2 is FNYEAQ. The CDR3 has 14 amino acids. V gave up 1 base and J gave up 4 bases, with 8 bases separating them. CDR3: CASSLGGQGNTIYF. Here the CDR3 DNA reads TGTGCCAGCAGCTTAGGAGGACAGGGAAACACCATATATTTT. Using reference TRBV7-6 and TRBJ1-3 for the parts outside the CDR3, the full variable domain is GAGVSQSPRYKVTKRGQDVALRCDPISGHVSLYWYRQALGQGPEFLTYFNYEAQQDKSGLPNDRFSAERPEGSISTLTIQRTEQRDSAMYRCASSLGGQGNTIYFGEGSWLTVV.

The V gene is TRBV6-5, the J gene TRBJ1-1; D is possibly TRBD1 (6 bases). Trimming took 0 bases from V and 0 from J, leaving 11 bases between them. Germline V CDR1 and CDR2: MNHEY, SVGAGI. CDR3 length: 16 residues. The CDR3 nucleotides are TGTGCCAGCAGTTACTCCACTACAGGGATGAACACTGAAGCTTTCTTT. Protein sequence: CASSYSTTGMNTEAFF.